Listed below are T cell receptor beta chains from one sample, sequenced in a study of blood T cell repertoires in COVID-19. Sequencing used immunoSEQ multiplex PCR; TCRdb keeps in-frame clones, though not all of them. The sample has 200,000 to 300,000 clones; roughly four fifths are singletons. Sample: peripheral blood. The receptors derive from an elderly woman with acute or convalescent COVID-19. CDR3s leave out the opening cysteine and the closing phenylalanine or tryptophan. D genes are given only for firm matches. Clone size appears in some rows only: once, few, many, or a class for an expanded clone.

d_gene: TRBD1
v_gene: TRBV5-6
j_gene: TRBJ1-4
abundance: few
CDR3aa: ASSPRGNRGRIEKLF

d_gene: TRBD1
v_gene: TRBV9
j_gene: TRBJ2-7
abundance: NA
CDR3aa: ASSIGQGYEQY

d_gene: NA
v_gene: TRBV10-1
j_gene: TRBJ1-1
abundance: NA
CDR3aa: ASSDGGSGTEAF

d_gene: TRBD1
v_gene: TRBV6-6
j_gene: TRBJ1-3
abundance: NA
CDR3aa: ASSYRQGSGNTIY

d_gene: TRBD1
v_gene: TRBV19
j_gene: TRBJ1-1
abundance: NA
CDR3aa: ASRSGTGWGTEAF

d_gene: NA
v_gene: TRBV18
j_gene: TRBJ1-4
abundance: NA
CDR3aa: ASSPTATNEKLF

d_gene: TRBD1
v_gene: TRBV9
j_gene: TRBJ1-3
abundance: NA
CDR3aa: ASSDSGTGAGNTIY

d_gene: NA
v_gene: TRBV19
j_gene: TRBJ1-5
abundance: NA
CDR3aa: ASTARPENGQPQH

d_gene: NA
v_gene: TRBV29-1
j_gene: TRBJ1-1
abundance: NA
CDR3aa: SVGTNAGNTEAF

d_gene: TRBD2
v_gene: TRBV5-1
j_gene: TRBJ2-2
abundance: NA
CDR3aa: ASSWASGASGELF

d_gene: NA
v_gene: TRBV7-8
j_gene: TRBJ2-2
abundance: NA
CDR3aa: ASSLGGSGELF

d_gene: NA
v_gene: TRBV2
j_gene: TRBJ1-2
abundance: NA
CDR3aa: ASSERAGRYYGYT

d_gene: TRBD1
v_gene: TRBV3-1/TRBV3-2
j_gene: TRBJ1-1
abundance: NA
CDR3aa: ASSRQGGVGEAF

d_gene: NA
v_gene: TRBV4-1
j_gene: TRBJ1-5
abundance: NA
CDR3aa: ASSQEGGLGPNQPQH

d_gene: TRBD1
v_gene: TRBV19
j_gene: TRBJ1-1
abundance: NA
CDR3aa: ASRSQGAEAF

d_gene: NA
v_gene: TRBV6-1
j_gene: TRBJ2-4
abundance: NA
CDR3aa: ASSEGRGPPKNIQY

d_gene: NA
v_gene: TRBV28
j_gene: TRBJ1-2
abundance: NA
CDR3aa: ASSPPGRDVSGYT

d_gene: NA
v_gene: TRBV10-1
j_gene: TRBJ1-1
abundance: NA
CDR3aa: APLQGREYTEAF

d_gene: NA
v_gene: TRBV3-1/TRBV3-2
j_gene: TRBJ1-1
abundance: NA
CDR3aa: ASSQKVGGLAEAF

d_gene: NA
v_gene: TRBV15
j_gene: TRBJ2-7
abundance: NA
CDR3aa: ATSREAHTGSLYEQY

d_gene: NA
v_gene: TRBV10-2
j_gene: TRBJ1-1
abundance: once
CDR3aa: ASSQNTEAF

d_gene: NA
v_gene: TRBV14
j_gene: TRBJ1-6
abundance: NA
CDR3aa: ASSQKAGSPLH

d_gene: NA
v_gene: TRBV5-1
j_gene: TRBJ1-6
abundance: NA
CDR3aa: ASSATGNNNSPLH

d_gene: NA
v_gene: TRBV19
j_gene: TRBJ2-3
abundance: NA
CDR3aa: ASTRTWSGGTDTQY

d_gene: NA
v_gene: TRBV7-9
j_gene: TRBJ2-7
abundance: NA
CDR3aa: ASSLSGELEQY

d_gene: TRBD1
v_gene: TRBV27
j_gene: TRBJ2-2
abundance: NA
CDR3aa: ASSLSGAGDRRDGELF

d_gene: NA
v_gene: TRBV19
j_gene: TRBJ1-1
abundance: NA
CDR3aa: ASSSRTPRANTEAF

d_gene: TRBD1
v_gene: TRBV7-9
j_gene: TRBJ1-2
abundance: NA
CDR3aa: ASSFPDRESYT

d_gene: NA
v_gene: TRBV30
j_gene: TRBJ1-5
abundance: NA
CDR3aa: AWSPGQFSNQPQH